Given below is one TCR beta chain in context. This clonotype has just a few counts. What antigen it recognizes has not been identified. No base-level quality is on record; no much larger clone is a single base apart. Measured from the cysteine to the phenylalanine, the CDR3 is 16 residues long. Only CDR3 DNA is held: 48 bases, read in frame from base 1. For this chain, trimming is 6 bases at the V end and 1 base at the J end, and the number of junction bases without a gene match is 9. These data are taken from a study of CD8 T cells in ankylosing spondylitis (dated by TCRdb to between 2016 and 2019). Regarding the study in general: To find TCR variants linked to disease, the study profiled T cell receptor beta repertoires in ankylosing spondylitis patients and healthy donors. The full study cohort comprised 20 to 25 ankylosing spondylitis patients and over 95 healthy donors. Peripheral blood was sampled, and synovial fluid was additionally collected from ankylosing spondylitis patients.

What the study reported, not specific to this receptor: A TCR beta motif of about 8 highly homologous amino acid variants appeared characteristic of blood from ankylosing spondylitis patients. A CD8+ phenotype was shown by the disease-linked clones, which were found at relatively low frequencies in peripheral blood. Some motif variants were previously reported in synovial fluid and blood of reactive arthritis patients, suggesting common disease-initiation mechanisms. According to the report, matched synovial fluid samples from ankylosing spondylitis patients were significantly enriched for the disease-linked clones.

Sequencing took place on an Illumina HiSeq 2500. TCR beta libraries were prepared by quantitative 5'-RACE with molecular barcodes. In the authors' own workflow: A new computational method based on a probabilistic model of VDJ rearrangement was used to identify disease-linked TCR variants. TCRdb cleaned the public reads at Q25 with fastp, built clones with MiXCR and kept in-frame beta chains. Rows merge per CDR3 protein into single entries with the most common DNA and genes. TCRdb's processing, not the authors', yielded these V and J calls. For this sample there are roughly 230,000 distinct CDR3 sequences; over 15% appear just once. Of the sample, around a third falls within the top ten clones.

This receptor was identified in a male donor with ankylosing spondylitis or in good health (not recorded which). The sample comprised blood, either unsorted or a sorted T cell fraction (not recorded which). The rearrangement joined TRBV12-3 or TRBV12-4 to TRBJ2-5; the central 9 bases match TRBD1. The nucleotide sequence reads TGTGCCAGCAGCCCCGGGACAGGGATTTTCCAAGAGACCCAGTACTTC. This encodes CASSPGTGIFQETQYF.